Listed below are T cell receptor beta chains from one sample, sequenced in a study of shared clonotypes between healthy human individuals. TCRdb's copy holds only in-frame clones and misses some; the assay was immunoSEQ multiplex PCR. The sample consists of millions of clones, around nine tenths of them appearing once. The sequenced material came from naive CD4+ T cells sorted from blood. The source of these receptors is a man between 18 and 35 years old in good health. The CDR3 runs from the conserved cysteine through the conserved F or W. A D gene is named only where the DNA matches it firmly. Only part of the rows carry a size: once, few, many, or a class if the clone is expanded.

v_call	clone_size	d_call	j_call	cdr3_aa	cdr3_nt
TRBV18	NA	TRBD1	TRBJ2-1	CASSGTGSYNEQFF	TGTGCCAGCTCTGGGACAGGCTCCTACAATGAGCAGTTCTTC
TRBV19	NA	NA	TRBJ1-1	CASSLNGLGEAFF	TGTGCCAGTAGTTTAAATGGCCTAGGTGAAGCTTTCTTT
TRBV9	NA	NA	TRBJ2-3	CASSPLSTDTQYF	TGTGCCAGCAGTCCACTTAGCACAGATACGCAGTATTTT
TRBV21-1	NA	NA	TRBJ2-7	CASGNRLQRSYEQYF	TGTGCCAGCGGGAATAGGCTACAGAGATCCTACGAGCAGTACTTC
TRBV5-5	once	TRBD1	TRBJ1-2	CASSHSGQGPYGYTF	TGTGCCAGCAGCCATTCGGGACAGGGACCGTATGGCTACACCTTC
TRBV5-1	NA	NA	TRBJ2-6	CASSFISSGANVLTF	TGCGCCAGCAGCTTCATAAGCTCTGGGGCCAACGTCCTGACTTTC
TRBV19	NA	NA	TRBJ2-2	CASSSHRNTGELFF	TGTGCCAGTAGTTCCCACAGGAACACCGGGGAGCTGTTTTTT
TRBV6-1	NA	NA	TRBJ2-5	CASSDPYWETQYF	TGTGCCAGCAGTGACCCGTACTGGGAGACCCAGTACTTC
TRBV18	NA	TRBD1	TRBJ2-3	CASSQTADRATDTQYF	TGTGCCAGCTCACAAACGGCGGACAGGGCCACAGATACGCAGTATTTT
TRBV6-1	NA	NA	TRBJ1-5	CASSSEGNQPQHF	TGTGCCAGCAGCTCCGAGGGCAATCAGCCCCAGCATTTT
TRBV6-5	NA	TRBD2	TRBJ2-7	CASSRSGRVSEQYF	TGTGCCAGCAGCCGTAGCGGGAGAGTGAGCGAGCAGTACTTC
TRBV4-1	NA	TRBD1	TRBJ1-2	CASSLEPQGADTYGYTF	TGCGCCAGCAGCCTAGAGCCGCAGGGGGCAGATACTTATGGCTACACCTTC
TRBV6-5	NA	NA	TRBJ1-3	CASSFWGTASGNTIYF	TGTGCCAGCAGTTTTTGGGGGACGGCATCTGGAAACACCATATATTTT
TRBV30	NA	NA	TRBJ2-7	CAWSLRVTYEQYF	TGTGCCTGGAGTCTAAGGGTTACGTACGAGCAGTACTTC
TRBV6-4	NA	TRBD1	TRBJ1-5	CASKGQGSKNSNQPQHF	TGTGCCAGCAAGGGACAGGGCAGTAAAAATAGCAATCAGCCCCAGCATTTT
TRBV6-5	NA	NA	TRBJ1-5	CASSYSRVEPQHF	TGTGCCAGCAGTTACTCCCGGGTGGAGCCCCAGCATTTT
TRBV11-3	NA	NA	TRBJ1-5	CASSTGRTSNQPQHF	TGTGCCAGCAGCACCGGCAGAACTAGCAATCAGCCCCAGCATTTT
TRBV5-6	NA	NA	TRBJ2-5	CASTSFYGETQYF	TGTGCCAGCACCAGCTTTTATGGGGAGACCCAGTACTTC
TRBV7-2	NA	TRBD1	TRBJ1-4	CASSLNGQGVSEKLFF	TGTGCCAGCAGCCTAAACGGACAGGGGGTTTCTGAAAAACTGTTTTTT
TRBV5-1	few	NA	TRBJ1-4	CASGQTWGEKLFF	TGCGCCAGCGGGCAAACGTGGGGTGAAAAACTGTTTTTT
TRBV11-2	NA	NA	TRBJ2-7	CASSLDRNYEQYF	TGTGCCAGCAGCTTAGATCGAAACTACGAGCAGTACTTC
TRBV5-1	NA	NA	TRBJ2-7	CASSDGSSYEQYF	TGCGCCAGCAGCGACGGGAGCTCCTACGAGCAGTACTTC
TRBV18	NA	TRBD1	TRBJ1-1	CASSPMRQGTTEAFF	TGTGCCAGCTCACCAATGAGACAGGGAACCACTGAAGCTTTCTTT
TRBV7-2	NA	NA	TRBJ2-1	CASSLGRTSYNEQFF	TGTGCCAGCAGCTTAGGGCGGACGTCCTACAATGAGCAGTTCTTC
TRBV6-6	few	NA	TRBJ2-7	CASGPGGSEQYF	TGTGCCAGCGGCCCAGGTGGGAGCGAGCAGTACTTC
TRBV5-1	NA	NA	TRBJ2-2	CASSLDLGGANTGELFF	TGCGCCAGCAGCTTGGATTTGGGGGGCGCGAACACCGGGGAGCTGTTTTTT
TRBV28	NA	NA	TRBJ1-6	CASTLMNSPLHF	TGTGCCAGCACCCTAATGAATTCACCCCTCCACTTT
TRBV29-1	NA	TRBD1	TRBJ1-2	CSVEVGQGGYGYTF	TGCAGCGTTGAAGTAGGACAGGGAGGCTATGGCTACACCTTC
TRBV6-5	NA	NA	TRBJ1-5	CASSRESARNQPQHF	TGTGCCAGCAGTCGGGAGAGCGCTCGCAATCAGCCCCAGCATTTT
TRBV6-1	NA	TRBD1	TRBJ2-5	CASTIDRGGETQYF	TGTGCCAGTACGATTGACAGGGGCGGAGAGACCCAGTACTTC
TRBV7-3	NA	TRBD1	TRBJ2-1	CASSLPGTGRDEQFF	TGTGCCAGCAGCTTACCCGGGACAGGGAGGGATGAGCAGTTCTTC
TRBV19	once	NA	TRBJ2-2	CASNPRSTGELFF	TGTGCCAGTAACCCCAGGTCCACCGGGGAGCTGTTTTTT
TRBV5-4	NA	TRBD1	TRBJ2-3	CASSLEGGRSDTQYF	TGTGCCAGCAGCTTGGAAGGGGGCCGGTCGGATACGCAGTATTTT
TRBV4-3	NA	NA	TRBJ1-1	CASSLEMVGTEAFF	TGCGCCAGCAGCCTAGAAATGGTCGGCACTGAAGCTTTCTTT
TRBV29-1	NA	NA	TRBJ2-7	CSVEEGDTYEQYF	TGCAGCGTTGAAGAGGGAGACACCTACGAGCAGTACTTC
TRBV6-6	NA	NA	TRBJ2-3	CASRGDLGTDTQYF	TGTGCCAGCAGGGGAGATTTGGGCACAGATACGCAGTATTTT
TRBV12-2	NA	NA	TRBJ2-2	CASREGLAGPTGELFF	TGTGCAAGTCGCGAGGGACTAGCGGGTCCCACCGGGGAGCTGTTTTTT
TRBV7-3	NA	TRBD2	TRBJ2-5	CASSPVSGGSTQYF	TGTGCCAGCAGCCCCGTTAGCGGGGGTTCGACCCAGTACTTC
TRBV7-2	NA	NA	TRBJ2-7	CASSLTWGEQYF	TGTGCCAGCAGCTTAACCTGGGGAGAGCAGTACTTC
TRBV7-9	NA	TRBD2	TRBJ2-7	CASSVSGRSGPEQYF	TGTGCCAGCAGTGTTAGCGGGAGATCCGGCCCCGAGCAGTACTTC
TRBV28	NA	TRBD1	TRBJ2-5	CASRTGGAGLETQYF	TGTGCCAGCAGGACAGGGGGCGCCGGTCTAGAGACCCAGTACTTC
TRBV30	NA	NA	TRBJ1-6	CAWNMGVYNSPLHF	TGTGCCTGGAACATGGGGGTCTATAATTCACCCCTCCACTTT
TRBV6-6	NA	NA	TRBJ1-1	CASTPGPRDTEAFF	TGTGCCAGCACCCCGGGCCCGAGGGACACTGAAGCTTTCTTT
TRBV2	NA	NA	TRBJ2-7	CASSQRGGTSYEQYF	TGTGCCAGCAGTCAAAGGGGCGGGACGTCCTACGAGCAGTACTTC
TRBV7-2	NA	NA	TRBJ2-3	CASSPRADTQYF	TGTGCCAGCAGCCCACGGGCAGATACGCAGTATTTT
TRBV5-6	NA	NA	TRBJ1-4	CASSSVDEKLFF	TGTGCCAGCAGCTCGGTGGACGAAAAACTGTTTTTT
TRBV10-3	NA	NA	TRBJ2-5	CAISERGETQYF	TGTGCCATCAGTGAGAGGGGGGAGACCCAGTACTTC
TRBV25-1	NA	NA	TRBJ1-2	CASSAAGPYYGYTF	TGTGCCAGCAGTGCGGCAGGGCCTTACTATGGCTACACCTTC
TRBV5-1	once	NA	TRBJ2-1	CASSKFDSYNEQFF	TGCGCCAGCAGCAAGTTCGACTCCTACAATGAGCAGTTCTTC
TRBV7-9	NA	TRBD1	TRBJ1-2	CASSSGTGSDGYTF	TGTGCCAGCAGCTCCGGGACAGGGTCCGATGGCTACACCTTC
TRBV9	once	TRBD1	TRBJ2-7	CASSVLPGQGVYEQYF	TGTGCCAGCAGCGTCCTTCCGGGACAGGGCGTCTACGAGCAGTACTTC